This T cell receptor (beta chain) was recovered during a study of CD8 T cells in Susac syndrome. Looked up from germline, CDR1 is MNHNS and CDR2 is SASEGT. The CDR3 covers 16 residues. Deletions cut 6 bases from V and 0 bases from J, with 15 bases between. From blood CD8+ and CD4+ T cells, the TCR beta chain was sequenced. Reverse transcription of roughly 0.45 to 1 ug RNA was performed with random hexamers. TCRdb re-derived calls from the immunoSEQ multiplex PCR reads in MiXCR, one entry per CDR3 protein. The sample consists of about 400,000 distinct CDR3 sequences, 85% of them appearing once. This clonotype was obtained from a human donor with multiple sclerosis. The sample taken for sequencing was CD8+ T cells from PBMCs. The gene calls are TRBV6-1 and TRBJ1-3; D not resolved. CDR3 region: CASRGYRSSSGNTIYF. DNA for the CDR3: TGTGCCAGCAGGGGATATAGGAGTAGCTCTGGAAACACCATATATTTT.